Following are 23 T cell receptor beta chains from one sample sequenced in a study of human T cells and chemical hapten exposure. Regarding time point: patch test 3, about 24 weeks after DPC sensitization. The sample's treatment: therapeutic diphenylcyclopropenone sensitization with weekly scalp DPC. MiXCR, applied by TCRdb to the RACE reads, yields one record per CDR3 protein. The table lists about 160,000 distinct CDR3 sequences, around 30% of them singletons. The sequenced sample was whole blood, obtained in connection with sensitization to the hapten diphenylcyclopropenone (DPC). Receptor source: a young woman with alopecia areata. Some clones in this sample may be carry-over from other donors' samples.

The CDR3 reads CSIKDRQWRVYF. The CDR3 DNA follows: TGCAGCATAAAGGACCGTCAGTGGCGGGTATATTTT. The chain links TRBV29-1 to TRBJ1-3; D remains unclear. The length of the CDR3 is 12 residues. In germline, CDR1 is SQVTM, CDR2 ANQGSEA. V lost 8 bases, J lost 14 bases, and 22 bases lay in between.

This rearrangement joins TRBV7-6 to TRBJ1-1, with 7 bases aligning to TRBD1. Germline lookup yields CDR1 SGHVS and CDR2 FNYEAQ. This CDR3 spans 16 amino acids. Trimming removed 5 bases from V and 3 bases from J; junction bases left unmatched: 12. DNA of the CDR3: TGTGCCAGCAGCGCACTAAGAACCAGGGGGGACACTGAAGCTTTCTTT. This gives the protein CASSALRTRGDTEAFF. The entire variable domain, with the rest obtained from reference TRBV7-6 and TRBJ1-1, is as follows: GAGVSQSPRYKVTKRGQDVALRCDPISGHVSLYWYRQALGQGPEFLTYFNYEAQQDKSGLPNDRFSAERPEGSISTLTIQRTEQRDSAMYRCASSALRTRGDTEAFFGQGTRLTVV.

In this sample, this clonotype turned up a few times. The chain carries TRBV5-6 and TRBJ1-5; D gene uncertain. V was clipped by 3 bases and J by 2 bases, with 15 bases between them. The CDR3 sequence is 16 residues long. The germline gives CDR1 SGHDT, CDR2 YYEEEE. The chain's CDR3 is CASSSGPLGGNQPQHF. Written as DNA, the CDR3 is TGTGCCAGCAGCTCCGGGCCCCTCGGGGGCAATCAGCCCCAGCATTTT.

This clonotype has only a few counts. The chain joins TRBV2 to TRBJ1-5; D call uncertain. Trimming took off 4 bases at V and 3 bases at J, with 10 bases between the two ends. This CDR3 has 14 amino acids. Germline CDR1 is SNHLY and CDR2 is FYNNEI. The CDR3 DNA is TGTGCCAGCAGTGTCAAGAGGGACAATCAGCCCCAGCATTTT. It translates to CASSVKRDNQPQHF.

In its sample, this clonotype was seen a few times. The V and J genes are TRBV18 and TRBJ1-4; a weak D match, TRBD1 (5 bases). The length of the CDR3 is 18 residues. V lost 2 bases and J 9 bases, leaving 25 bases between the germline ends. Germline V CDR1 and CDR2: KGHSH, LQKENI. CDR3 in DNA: TGTGCCAGCTCACCAGCCCGTCGACAGTCGGGAGAAGATCAAAAACTGTTTTTT. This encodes CASSPARRQSGEDQKLFF.

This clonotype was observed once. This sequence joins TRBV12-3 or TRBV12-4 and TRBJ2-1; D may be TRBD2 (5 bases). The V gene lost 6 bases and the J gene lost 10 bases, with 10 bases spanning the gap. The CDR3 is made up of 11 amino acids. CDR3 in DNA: TGTGCCAGCAGCAGGACTGGGGAGCAGTTCTTC. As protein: CASSRTGEQFF.

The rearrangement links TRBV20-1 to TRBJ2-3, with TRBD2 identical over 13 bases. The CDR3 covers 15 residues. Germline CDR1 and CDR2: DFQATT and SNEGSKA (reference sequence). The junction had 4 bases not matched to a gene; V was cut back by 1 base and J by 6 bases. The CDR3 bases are TGCAGTGCTAGAGGACTAGCGGGGGGACCGGATACGCAGTATTTT. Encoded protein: CSARGLAGGPDTQYF.

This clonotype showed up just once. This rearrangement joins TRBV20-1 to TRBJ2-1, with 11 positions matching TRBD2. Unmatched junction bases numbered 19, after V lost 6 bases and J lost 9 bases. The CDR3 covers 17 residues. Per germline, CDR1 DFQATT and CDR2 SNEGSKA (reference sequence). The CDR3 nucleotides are TGCAGTGCCCCCCCCCCAGGGGCTAGCGGGGGGATAGGTGAGCAGTTCTTC. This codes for CSAPPPGASGGIGEQFF.

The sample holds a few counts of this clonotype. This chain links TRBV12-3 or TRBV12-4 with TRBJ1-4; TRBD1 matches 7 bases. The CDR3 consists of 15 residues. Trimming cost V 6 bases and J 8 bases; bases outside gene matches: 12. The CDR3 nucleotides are TGTGCCAGCAGACTCCGGGGGACAGATGACGAAAAACTGTTTTTT. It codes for CASRLRGTDDEKLFF.

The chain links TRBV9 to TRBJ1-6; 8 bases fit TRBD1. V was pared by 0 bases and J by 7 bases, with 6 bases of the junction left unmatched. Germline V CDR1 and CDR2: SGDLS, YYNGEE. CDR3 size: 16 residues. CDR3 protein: CASSVGSGGLNSPLHF. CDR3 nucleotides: TGTGCCAGCAGCGTAGGTTCAGGGGGCTTAAATTCACCCCTCCACTTT.

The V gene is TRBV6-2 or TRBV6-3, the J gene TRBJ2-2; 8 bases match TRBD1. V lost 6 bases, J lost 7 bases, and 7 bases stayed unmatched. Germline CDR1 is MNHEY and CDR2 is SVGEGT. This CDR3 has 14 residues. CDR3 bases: TGTGCCAGCAGGGAGGGACAGGCGCTCGGGGAGCTGTTTTTT. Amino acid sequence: CASREGQALGELFF.

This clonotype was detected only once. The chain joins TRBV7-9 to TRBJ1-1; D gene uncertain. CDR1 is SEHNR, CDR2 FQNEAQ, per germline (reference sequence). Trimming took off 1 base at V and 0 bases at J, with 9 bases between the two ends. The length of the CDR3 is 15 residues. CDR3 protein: CASSLDVQVNTEAFF. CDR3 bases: TGTGCCAGCAGCTTAGATGTCCAGGTGAACACTGAAGCTTTCTTT. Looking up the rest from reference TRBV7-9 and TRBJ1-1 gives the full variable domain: DTGVSQNPRHKITKRGQNVTFRCDPISEHNRLYWYRQTLGQGPEFLTYFQNEAQLEKSRLLSDRFSAERPKGSFSTLEIQRTEQGDSAMYLCASSLDVQVNTEAFFGQGTRLTVV.

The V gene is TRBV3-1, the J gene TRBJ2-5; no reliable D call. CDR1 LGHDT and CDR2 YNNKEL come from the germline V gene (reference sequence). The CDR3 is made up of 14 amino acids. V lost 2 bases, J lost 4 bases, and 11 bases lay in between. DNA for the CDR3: TGTGCCAGCAGCCAAAGATCAGAAGGAGAGACCCAGTACTTC. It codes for CASSQRSEGETQYF.

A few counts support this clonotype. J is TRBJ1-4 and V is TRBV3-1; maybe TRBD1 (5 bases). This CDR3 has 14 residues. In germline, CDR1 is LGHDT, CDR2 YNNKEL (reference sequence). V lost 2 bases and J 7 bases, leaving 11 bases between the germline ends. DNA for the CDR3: TGTGCCAGCAGCCAAAGGGGCTTAGGTGAAAAACTGTTTTTT. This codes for CASSQRGLGEKLFF.

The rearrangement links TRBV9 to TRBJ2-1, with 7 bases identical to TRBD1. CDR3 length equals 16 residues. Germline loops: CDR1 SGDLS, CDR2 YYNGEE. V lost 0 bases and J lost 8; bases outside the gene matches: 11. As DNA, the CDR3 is TGTGCCAGCAGCGTAGAGGCCGGCAGGGGGACGGATGAGCAGTTCTTC. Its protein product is CASSVEAGRGTDEQFF.

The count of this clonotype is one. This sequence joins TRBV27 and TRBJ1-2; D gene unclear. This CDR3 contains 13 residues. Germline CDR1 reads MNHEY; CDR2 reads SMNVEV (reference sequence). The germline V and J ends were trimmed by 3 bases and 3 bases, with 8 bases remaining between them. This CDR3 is CASSFREDYGYTF. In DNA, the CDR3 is TGTGCCAGCAGTTTCCGGGAGGACTATGGCTACACCTTC.

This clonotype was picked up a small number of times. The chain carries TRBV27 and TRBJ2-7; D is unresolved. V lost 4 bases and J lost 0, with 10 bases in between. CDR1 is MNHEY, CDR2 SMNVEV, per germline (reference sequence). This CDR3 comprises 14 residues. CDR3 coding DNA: TGTGCCAGCAGTTCTCTTGCTGCCTCCTACGAGCAGTACTTC. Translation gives CASSSLAASYEQYF.

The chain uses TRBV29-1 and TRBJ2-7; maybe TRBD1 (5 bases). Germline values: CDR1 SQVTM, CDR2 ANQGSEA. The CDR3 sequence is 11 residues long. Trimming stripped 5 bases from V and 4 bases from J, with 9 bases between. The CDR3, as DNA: TGCAGCGTTACAACAGGATACGAGCAGTACTTC. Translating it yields CSVTTGYEQYF.

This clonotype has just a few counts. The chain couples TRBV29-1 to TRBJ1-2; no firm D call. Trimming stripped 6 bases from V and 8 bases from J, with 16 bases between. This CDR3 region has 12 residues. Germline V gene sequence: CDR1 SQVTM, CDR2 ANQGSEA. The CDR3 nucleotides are TGCAGCGTGCCCAGGACCCTAGAGGGCTACACCTTC. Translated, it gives CSVPRTLEGYTF.

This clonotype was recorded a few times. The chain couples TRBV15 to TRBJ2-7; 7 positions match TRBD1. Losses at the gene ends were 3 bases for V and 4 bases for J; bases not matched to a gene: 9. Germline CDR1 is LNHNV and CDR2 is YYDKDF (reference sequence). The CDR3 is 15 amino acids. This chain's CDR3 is CATSRTRDSFYEQYF. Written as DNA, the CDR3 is TGTGCCACCAGCAGGACCCGGGACAGTTTTTACGAGCAGTACTTC.

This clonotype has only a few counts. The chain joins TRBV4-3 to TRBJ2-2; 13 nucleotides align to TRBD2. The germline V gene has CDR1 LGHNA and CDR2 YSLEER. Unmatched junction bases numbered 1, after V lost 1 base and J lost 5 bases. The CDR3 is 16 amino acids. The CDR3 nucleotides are TGCGCCAGCAGCCAAGCACTAGCGGGGGGGACCGGGGAGCTGTTTTTT. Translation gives CASSQALAGGTGELFF.

DNA for the CDR3: TGCAGCGTTGAAAGGCAGACCTTTGGCTACACCTTC. Its translation: CSVERQTFGYTF. The V and J genes are TRBV29-1 and TRBJ1-2; no reliable D call. Trimming stripped 2 bases from V and 7 bases from J, with 11 bases between. The germline V gene has CDR1 SQVTM and CDR2 ANQGSEA. CDR3 length: 12 residues. The entire variable domain, with the rest obtained from reference TRBV29-1 and TRBJ1-2, is as follows: SAVISQKPSRDICQRGTSLTIQCQVDSQVTMMFWYRQQPGQSLTLIATANQGSEATYESGFVIDKFPISRPNLTFSTLTVSNMSPEDSSIYLCSVERQTFGYTFGSGTRLTVV.

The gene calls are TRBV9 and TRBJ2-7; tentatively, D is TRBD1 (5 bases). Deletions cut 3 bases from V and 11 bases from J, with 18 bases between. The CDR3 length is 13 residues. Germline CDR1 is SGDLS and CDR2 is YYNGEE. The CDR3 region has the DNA TGTGCCAGCAGCGAGACAAGCTGGGGCGTGGAGTACTTC. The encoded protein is CASSETSWGVEYF.